Listed below are T cell receptor beta chains from one sample, sequenced in a study of CD8 T cells in ankylosing spondylitis. A single record per CDR3 protein comes from TCRdb applying MiXCR to the 5' RACE reads. Of around 890,000 distinct CDR3 sequences listed, approximately 10% were seen once; the top ten hold about 0.49%. The sample taken for sequencing was blood, either unsorted or a sorted T cell fraction (not recorded which). These receptor sequences come from a male donor with ankylosing spondylitis. Each CDR3 is given with its conserved first and last residue. The D gene is left open where the match is weak. Clone sizes are given selectively: once, few, many, or a class where the clone is expanded.

j_call: TRBJ1-5
d_call: NA
clone_size: many
v_call: TRBV20-1
cdr3_aa: CSARPSGLDYQPQHF
cdr3_nt: TGCAGTGCTAGACCGTCAGGGCTTGATTATCAGCCCCAGCATTTT

j_call: TRBJ2-3
d_call: TRBD2
clone_size: many
v_call: TRBV5-1
cdr3_aa: CASSLARTSGTDTQYF
cdr3_nt: TGCGCCAGCAGCTTGGCACGGACTAGCGGCACAGATACGCAGTATTTT

j_call: TRBJ2-5
d_call: NA
clone_size: few
v_call: TRBV20-1
cdr3_aa: CSARDGGMETQYF
cdr3_nt: TGCAGTGCTAGAGATGGAGGGATGGAGACCCAGTACTTC

j_call: TRBJ2-7
d_call: NA
clone_size: few
v_call: TRBV7-2
cdr3_aa: CASSLRDLYPYEQYF
cdr3_nt: TGTGCCAGCAGCCTCCGGGACCTATACCCCTACGAGCAGTACTTC

j_call: TRBJ1-2
d_call: TRBD1
clone_size: many
v_call: TRBV7-9
cdr3_aa: CASSPGQAFGYTF
cdr3_nt: TGTGCCAGCAGCCCGGGACAGGCTTTTGGCTACACCTTC

j_call: TRBJ1-4
d_call: NA
clone_size: NA
v_call: TRBV7-9
cdr3_aa: CATRSGQFSTNEKLFF
cdr3_nt: TGTGCCACTCGATCAGGACAGTTTTCAACTAATGAAAAACTGTTTTTT

j_call: TRBJ1-3
d_call: NA
clone_size: few
v_call: TRBV20-1
cdr3_aa: CSAKTGGWKNTIYF
cdr3_nt: TGCAGTGCAAAGACGGGAGGATGGAAAAACACCATATATTTT

j_call: TRBJ2-2
d_call: TRBD1
clone_size: NA
v_call: TRBV10-1
cdr3_aa: CASGTPRGHGELFF
cdr3_nt: TGCGCCAGCGGCACCCCCAGGGGGCACGGGGAGCTGTTTTTT

j_call: TRBJ2-1
d_call: TRBD2
clone_size: NA
v_call: TRBV9
cdr3_aa: CASSGPSGIRNEQFF
cdr3_nt: TGTGCCAGCAGCGGTCCTAGCGGGATTAGAAATGAGCAGTTCTTC

j_call: TRBJ2-2
d_call: NA
clone_size: NA
v_call: TRBV6-1
cdr3_aa: CASSEAVSVRTGELFF
cdr3_nt: TGTGCCAGCAGTGAAGCTGTATCCGTCCGCACCGGGGAGCTGTTTTTT

j_call: TRBJ2-5
d_call: NA
clone_size: NA
v_call: TRBV20-1
cdr3_aa: CSARSLSGETQYF
cdr3_nt: TGCAGTGCTAGGAGTCTCTCGGGGGAGACCCAGTACTTC

j_call: TRBJ2-1
d_call: TRBD2
clone_size: NA
v_call: TRBV5-1
cdr3_aa: CASSLKREAGEQFF
cdr3_nt: TGCGCCAGCAGTCTCAAGCGGGAGGCCGGGGAGCAGTTCTTC